The TCR beta chain described here comes from a study of CD8+ T cells in alopecia areata. General study results and limits: Scalp clonality and expanded CD8+ clones among the top 100 were significantly decreased by tofacitinib. Across lesional scalp, and particularly alopecia totalis/universalis, clonality surpassed that of normal scalp.

Sequencing used cDNA as its template, made by extracting RNA and reverse transcribing it. Profiling relied on immunoSEQ multiplex PCR, and the TCRdb table lists in-frame clones only, not all of them. The sample lists 160,000 or so clones; 65% were seen once. The CDR3 totals 15 residues. Trimming removed 3 bases at V and 7 bases at J, with 17 bases between. The germline CDR1 and CDR2 sequences are SGDLS and YYNGEE. Treatment denoted: oral pan-JAK inhibitor, 5-10 mg twice daily. Patients with alopecia areata provided lesional scalp punch biopsies as well as peripheral blood. This clone was detected a few times. Antigen: not known.

This chain uses TRBV9 with TRBJ2-1, with a possible D match to TRBD1 (6 bases). The TCR comes from a human donor with alopecia areata. The input for sequencing was CD4+ T cells sorted from blood, taken at week 4, from a patient treated with tofacitinib. CDR3 bases: TGTGCCAGCAGCGCCGAACCCTGGCAGGGGAATGAGCAGTTCTTC. It is translated as CASSAEPWQGNEQFF. Together with reference TRBV9 and TRBJ2-1, the CDR3 gives the full variable domain: DSGVTQTPKHLITATGQRVTLRCSPRSGDLSVYWYQQSLDQGLQFLIQYYNGEERAKGNILERFSAQQFPDLHSELNLSSLELGDSALYFCASSAEPWQGNEQFFGPGTRLTVL.